This TCR beta chain was captured by sequencing in a study of shared clonotypes between healthy human individuals. CDR1 is MNHEY and CDR2 is SVGAGI in the germline V gene. The CDR3 loop spans 14 amino acids. V was pared by 4 bases and J by 4 bases, with 5 bases of the junction left unmatched. Splitting of each subset's genomic DNA was done evenly across several immunoSEQ plates. The table came from immunoSEQ multiplex PCR; TCRdb's copy has only in-frame clones and leaves some out. The data show 2 million to 2.5 million clones, with roughly 90% seen just once and around 0.38% held by the top ten. The rearrangement joins TRBV6-5 to TRBJ1-2; TRBD1 aligns across 8 bases. The receptor's source is a man between 18 and 35 years old in good health. Some clones in this sample may be carry-over from other donors' samples. Source material: naive CD4+ T cells from PBMCs. Subset reported: CD45RA+ positively selected. The CDR3 loop reads CASSWDRSSYGYTF. The CDR3 nucleotides are TGTGCCAGCAGTTGGGACAGGTCGTCCTATGGCTACACCTTC.